This is a list of T cell receptor beta chains from one sample in a study of blood T cell repertoires in COVID-19. The repertoire was sequenced with immunoSEQ multiplex PCR; TCRdb's copy has only in-frame clones and lacks some. Found here are tens of thousands of clones, over 70% of them singletons; the top ten hold less than 4.5%. The sample consisted of peripheral blood. The receptors were sampled from a human donor in a cohort sampled during active COVID-19. The CDR3 runs from the conserved cysteine through the conserved F or W. D genes are given only for firm matches. Not all rows give a size; the values are once, few, many and, for expanded clones, a class.

cdr3_length: 12; j_call: TRBJ1-2; v_call: TRBV10-2; clone_size: once; d_call: .; cdr3_nt: TGCGCCAGCAGTGAACCCGGGAATGGCTACACCTTC; cdr3_aa: CASSEPGNGYTF
cdr3_length: 15; j_call: TRBJ2-6; v_call: TRBV27; clone_size: .; d_call: .; cdr3_nt: TGTGCCAGCAGTTATGATAGCTCTGGGGCCAACGTCCTGACTTTC; cdr3_aa: CASSYDSSGANVLTF
cdr3_length: 15; j_call: TRBJ2-5; v_call: TRBV5-1; clone_size: .; d_call: .; cdr3_nt: TGCGCCAGCAGCTTGGTAGGGACTCGGCGCGAGACCCAGTACTTC; cdr3_aa: CASSLVGTRRETQYF
cdr3_length: 13; j_call: TRBJ1-1; v_call: TRBV19; clone_size: once; d_call: .; cdr3_nt: TGTGCCAGCCGTAGACGGGAAAACACTGAAGCTTTCTTT; cdr3_aa: CASRRRENTEAFF
cdr3_length: 14; j_call: TRBJ1-2; v_call: TRBV25-1; clone_size: .; d_call: TRBD1; cdr3_nt: TGTGCCAGCAGTGCGGACAGGGGGAGATATGGCTACACCTTC; cdr3_aa: CASSADRGRYGYTF
cdr3_length: 14; j_call: TRBJ2-1; v_call: TRBV5-1; clone_size: .; d_call: .; cdr3_nt: TGCGCCAGCAGCCCGGGGACTCAGGGCCCCCAGCAGTTCTTC; cdr3_aa: CASSPGTQGPQQFF
cdr3_length: 13; j_call: TRBJ2-1; v_call: TRBV11-2; clone_size: .; d_call: .; cdr3_nt: TGTGCCAGCAGCTTTGACAGAAACAATGAGCAGTTCTTC; cdr3_aa: CASSFDRNNEQFF
cdr3_length: 17; j_call: TRBJ2-1; v_call: TRBV3-1/TRBV3-2; clone_size: .; d_call: TRBD2; cdr3_nt: TGTGCCAGCAGCCCCGGACTAGCGGGAGTACACGGTTTGAGCCAGTTCTTC; cdr3_aa: CASSPGLAGVHGLSQFF
cdr3_length: 13; j_call: TRBJ2-7; v_call: TRBV19; clone_size: .; d_call: TRBD1; cdr3_nt: TGTGCCAGTAGTTGGACAGGAGCCTACGAGCAGTACTTC; cdr3_aa: CASSWTGAYEQYF
cdr3_length: 17; j_call: TRBJ2-1; v_call: TRBV24-1; clone_size: once; d_call: TRBD2; cdr3_nt: TGTGCCACCAGTGATTCCGGGGGGGCTTCCCCCTACAATGAGCAGTTCTTC; cdr3_aa: CATSDSGGASPYNEQFF
cdr3_length: 13; j_call: TRBJ1-1; v_call: TRBV12-3/TRBV12-4; clone_size: .; d_call: .; cdr3_nt: TGTGCCAGCAGAGGCGGATCGAAAACTGAAGCTTTCTTT; cdr3_aa: CASRGGSKTEAFF
cdr3_length: 15; j_call: TRBJ1-2; v_call: TRBV2; clone_size: once; d_call: .; cdr3_nt: TGTGCCAGCAGTGAGAGGACACCGGGAGACTATGGCTACACCTTC; cdr3_aa: CASSERTPGDYGYTF
cdr3_length: 15; j_call: TRBJ1-2; v_call: TRBV5-8; clone_size: .; d_call: TRBD1; cdr3_nt: TGTGCCAGCAGCCCCGGACAGGGTTTTAACTATGGCTACACCTTC; cdr3_aa: CASSPGQGFNYGYTF
cdr3_length: 13; j_call: TRBJ1-5; v_call: TRBV18; clone_size: .; d_call: .; cdr3_nt: TGTGCCAGCTCACCCGGGATGAATCAGCCCCAGCATTTT; cdr3_aa: CASSPGMNQPQHF
cdr3_length: 15; j_call: TRBJ1-5; v_call: TRBV5-8; clone_size: .; d_call: .; cdr3_nt: TGTGCCAGCAGCCGGGGACACAGCATAGGGCAGCCCCAGCATTTT; cdr3_aa: CASSRGHSIGQPQHF
cdr3_length: 14; j_call: TRBJ1-5; v_call: TRBV18; clone_size: .; d_call: TRBD1; cdr3_nt: TGTGCCAGCTCAAAGACAGGGAGCAATCAGCCCCAGCATTTT; cdr3_aa: CASSKTGSNQPQHF
cdr3_length: 15; j_call: TRBJ1-2; v_call: TRBV14; clone_size: .; d_call: .; cdr3_nt: TGTGCCAGCAGCCAAGGGGGGGGACAACGCTATGGCTACACCTTC; cdr3_aa: CASSQGGGQRYGYTF
cdr3_length: 14; j_call: TRBJ2-7; v_call: TRBV7-2; clone_size: .; d_call: TRBD2; cdr3_nt: TGTGCCAGCAGCTTAGCGGGAGGGAGGCACGAGCAGTACTTC; cdr3_aa: CASSLAGGRHEQYF
cdr3_length: 15; j_call: TRBJ2-7; v_call: TRBV6-5; clone_size: once; d_call: .; cdr3_nt: TGTGCCAGCAGTTACTCAGGGGGTAACTCCTACGAGCAGTACTTC; cdr3_aa: CASSYSGGNSYEQYF
cdr3_length: 15; j_call: TRBJ2-7; v_call: TRBV2; clone_size: .; d_call: TRBD1; cdr3_nt: TGTGCCAGCAGTGAGGAAGGGACAGAGTCTTCCGAGCAGTACTTC; cdr3_aa: CASSEEGTESSEQYF
cdr3_length: 14; j_call: TRBJ1-3; v_call: TRBV4-2; clone_size: once; d_call: .; cdr3_nt: TGTGCCAGCAGCCCGGAGGTTCGAGGAAACACCATATATTTT; cdr3_aa: CASSPEVRGNTIYF
cdr3_length: 11; j_call: TRBJ1-2; v_call: TRBV19; clone_size: .; d_call: .; cdr3_nt: TGTGCCAGTAGGGGAGGGGACACCGGGACCTTC; cdr3_aa: CASRGGDTGTF
cdr3_length: 14; j_call: TRBJ2-7; v_call: TRBV11-3; clone_size: .; d_call: .; cdr3_nt: TGTGCCAGCAGACCTCGGGGTGGTGAATACGAGCAGTACTTC; cdr3_aa: CASRPRGGEYEQYF
cdr3_length: 15; j_call: TRBJ2-7; v_call: TRBV29-1; clone_size: .; d_call: TRBD2; cdr3_nt: TGCAGCGTAGAGGGGTACAGAGCGGGAGCCTACGAGCAGTACTTC; cdr3_aa: CSVEGYRAGAYEQYF
cdr3_length: 13; j_call: TRBJ1-3; v_call: TRBV29-1; clone_size: .; d_call: .; cdr3_nt: TGCAGCGTTCGGGGTAGCTCTGGAAACACCATATATTTT; cdr3_aa: CSVRGSSGNTIYF
cdr3_length: 13; j_call: TRBJ1-3; v_call: TRBV30; clone_size: .; d_call: .; cdr3_nt: TGTGCCTGGAATGCGGGCCACGGAAACACCATATATTTT; cdr3_aa: CAWNAGHGNTIYF
cdr3_length: 14; j_call: TRBJ1-1; v_call: TRBV5-4; clone_size: .; d_call: .; cdr3_nt: TGTGCCAGCAGCTTGAGGTCGGGGAACACTGAAGCTTTCTTT; cdr3_aa: CASSLRSGNTEAFF
cdr3_length: 14; j_call: TRBJ1-2; v_call: TRBV7-8; clone_size: .; d_call: .; cdr3_nt: TGTGCCAGCAGCTACTCGGGTGGAAACTATGGCTACACCTTC; cdr3_aa: CASSYSGGNYGYTF
cdr3_length: 15; j_call: TRBJ1-3; v_call: TRBV2; clone_size: .; d_call: .; cdr3_nt: TGTGCCAGCAGTGACGCCGGGGAGGCTGGAAACACCATATATTTT; cdr3_aa: CASSDAGEAGNTIYF
cdr3_length: 14; j_call: TRBJ2-1; v_call: TRBV12-5; clone_size: .; d_call: TRBD1; cdr3_nt: TGTGCTAGTCACCGACAGGGTAACTACAATGAGCAGTTCTTC; cdr3_aa: CASHRQGNYNEQFF